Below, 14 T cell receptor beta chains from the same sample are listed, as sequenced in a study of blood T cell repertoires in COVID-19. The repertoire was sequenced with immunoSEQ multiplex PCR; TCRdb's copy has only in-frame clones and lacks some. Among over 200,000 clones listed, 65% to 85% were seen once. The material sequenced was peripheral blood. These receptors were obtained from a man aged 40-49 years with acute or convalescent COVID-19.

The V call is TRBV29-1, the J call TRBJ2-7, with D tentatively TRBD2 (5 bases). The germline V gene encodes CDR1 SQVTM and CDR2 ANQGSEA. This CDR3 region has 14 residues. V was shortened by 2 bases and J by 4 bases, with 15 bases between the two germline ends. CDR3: CSVEIRTSTYEQYF. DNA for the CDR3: TGCAGCGTTGAAATCCGGACTTCTACTTACGAGCAGTACTTC.

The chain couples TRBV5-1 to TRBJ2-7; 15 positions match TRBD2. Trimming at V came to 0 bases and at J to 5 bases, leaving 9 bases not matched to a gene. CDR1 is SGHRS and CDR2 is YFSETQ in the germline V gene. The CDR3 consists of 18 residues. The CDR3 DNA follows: TGCGCCAGCAGCTTGGTGGGACTAGCGGGAGGCCCCTCGCACGAGCAGTACTTC. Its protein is CASSLVGLAGGPSHEQYF.

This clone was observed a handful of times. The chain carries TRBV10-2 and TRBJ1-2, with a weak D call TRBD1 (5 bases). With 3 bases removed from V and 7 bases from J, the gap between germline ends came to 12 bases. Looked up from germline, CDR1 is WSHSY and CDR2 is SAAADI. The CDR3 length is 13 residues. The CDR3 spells CASSEFPGGGYTF. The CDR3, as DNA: TGCGCCAGCAGTGAATTCCCCGGGGGTGGCTACACCTTC.

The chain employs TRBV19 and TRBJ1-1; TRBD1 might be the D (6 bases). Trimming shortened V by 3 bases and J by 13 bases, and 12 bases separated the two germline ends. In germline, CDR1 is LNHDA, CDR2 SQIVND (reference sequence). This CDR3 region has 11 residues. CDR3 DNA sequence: TGTGCCAGTAGTATGGGGGCGGGCGTTTTCTTT. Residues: CASSMGAGVFF.

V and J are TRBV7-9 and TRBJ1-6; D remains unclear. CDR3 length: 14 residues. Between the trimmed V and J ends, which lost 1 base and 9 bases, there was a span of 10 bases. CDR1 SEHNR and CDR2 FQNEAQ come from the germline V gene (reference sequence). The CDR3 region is CASSLVGEASPLHF. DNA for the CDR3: TGTGCCAGCAGCTTAGTCGGTGAGGCTTCACCCCTCCACTTT.

This chain's CDR3 is CSGVTSGARGTQYF. CDR3 nucleotides: TGCAGCGGCGTGACTAGCGGAGCGAGGGGGACGCAGTATTTT. The chain is built from TRBV29-1 and TRBJ2-3; TRBD2 agrees at 9 bases. Trimming took 7 bases from V and 9 from J; bases not matched to a gene: 14. The CDR3 has 14 residues. Germline lookup yields CDR1 SQVTM and CDR2 ANQGSEA.

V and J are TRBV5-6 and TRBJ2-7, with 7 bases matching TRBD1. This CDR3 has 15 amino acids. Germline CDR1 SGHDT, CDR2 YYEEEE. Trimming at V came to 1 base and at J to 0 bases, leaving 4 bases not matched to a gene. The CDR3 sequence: CASSLIGQASYEQYF. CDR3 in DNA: TGTGCCAGCAGCTTGATAGGACAGGCCTCCTACGAGCAGTACTTC.

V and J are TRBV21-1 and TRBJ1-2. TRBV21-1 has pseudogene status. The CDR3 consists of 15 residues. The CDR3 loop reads CASSKHLRGHYGYTF. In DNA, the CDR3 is TGTGCCAGCAGCAAACATCTGCGGGGGCACTATGGCTACACCTTC.

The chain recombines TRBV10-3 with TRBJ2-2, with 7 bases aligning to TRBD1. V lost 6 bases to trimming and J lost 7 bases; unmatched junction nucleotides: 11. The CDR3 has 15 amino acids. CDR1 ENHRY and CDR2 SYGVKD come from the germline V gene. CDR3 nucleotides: TGTGCCATCAGGCCGGAGACAGGGATCGGCGGGGAGCTGTTTTTT. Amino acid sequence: CAIRPETGIGGELFF.

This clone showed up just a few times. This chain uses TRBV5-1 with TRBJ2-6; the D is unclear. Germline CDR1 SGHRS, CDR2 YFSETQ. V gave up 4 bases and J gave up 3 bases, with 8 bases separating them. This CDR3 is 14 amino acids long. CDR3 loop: CASSADGGANVLTF. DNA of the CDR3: TGCGCCAGCAGCGCGGATGGTGGGGCCAACGTCCTGACTTTC.

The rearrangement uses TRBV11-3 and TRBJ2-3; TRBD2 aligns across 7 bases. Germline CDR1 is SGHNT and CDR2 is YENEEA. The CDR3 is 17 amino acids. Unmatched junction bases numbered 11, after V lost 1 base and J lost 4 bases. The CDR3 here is CASSLGLGASGPDTQYF. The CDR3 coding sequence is TGTGCCAGCAGCTTAGGCCTCGGGGCTAGCGGACCAGATACGCAGTATTTT.

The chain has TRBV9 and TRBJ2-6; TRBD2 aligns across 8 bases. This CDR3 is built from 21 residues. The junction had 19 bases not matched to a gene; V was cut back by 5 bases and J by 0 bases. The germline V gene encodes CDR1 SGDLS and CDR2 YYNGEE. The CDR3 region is CASRGELTSGTYISGANVLTF. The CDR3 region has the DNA TGTGCCAGCAGGGGGGAATTAACTAGCGGAACCTATATCTCTGGGGCCAACGTCCTGACTTTC.

CDR3 DNA: TGTGCCAGCAGCGTTGGGAGCAACAGGGGAGAGACCCAGTACTTC. It yields the protein CASSVGSNRGETQYF. This sequence joins TRBV9 and TRBJ2-5; 7 bases line up with TRBD1. The CDR3 covers 15 residues. CDR1 is SGDLS and CDR2 is YYNGEE in the germline V gene. Trimming cost V 2 bases and J 4 bases; bases outside gene matches: 8.

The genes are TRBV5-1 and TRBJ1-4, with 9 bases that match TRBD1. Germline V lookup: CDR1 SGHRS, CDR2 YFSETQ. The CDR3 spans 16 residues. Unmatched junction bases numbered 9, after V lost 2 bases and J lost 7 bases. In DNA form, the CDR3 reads TGCGCCAGCAGCTTCCAACAGGGGGCTTTAGGTGAAAAACTGTTTTTT. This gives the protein CASSFQQGALGEKLFF.